Below, one TCR beta chain is given with its context. These data originate in a study of blood T cell repertoires in COVID-19. Whole-study context: Samples came from the United States, Italy and Spain, spanning acute and convalescent COVID-19. Nucleic acid was either cDNA or gDNA, and it came from T cells, B-cell-depleted T cells, or PBMCs.

Trimming removed 5 bases at V and 3 bases at J, with 5 bases between. CDR1 and CDR2 from the germline V gene are MNHEY and SVGEGT. The CDR3 consists of 11 residues. Per the study methods: Cell counts per sample came from amplifying reference gene primers. Repertoires were generated with immunoSEQ multiplex PCR, while TCRdb's copy carries only in-frame clones and drops some. The D gene and trimming were derived from the DNA, and the V and J assignments and clone size from that table. The table lists 55,000 to 70,000 clones, 60% to 85% of them singletons. This receptor was obtained from a human donor in a cohort sampled during active COVID-19. Sequencing input: peripheral blood. The V call is TRBV6-2 or TRBV6-3, the J call TRBJ2-7; D gene unclear. CDR3 amino acids: CASSPLYEQYF. The DNA for the CDR3 is TGTGCCAGCAGTCCCCTCTACGAGCAGTACTTC.